This TCR beta chain was sequenced during a study of blood T cell repertoires in COVID-19. Study overall: The United States, Italy and Spain were the sources of the acute and convalescent COVID-19 samples. PBMCs, B-cell-depleted T cells, or T cells provided the cDNA or gDNA that made up the material.

In the authors' methods: Counts of nucleated cells, estimated from reference gene primer amplification, were obtained. This table comes from immunoSEQ multiplex PCR, and its TCRdb copy is limited to in-frame clones, with some not included. The V and J calls and clone size come from that table; D and trimming were worked out from the DNA. This table holds around 100,000 clones, around 92% found once. Germline V lookup: CDR1 MGHRA, CDR2 YSYEKL. Trimming cost V 0 bases and J 7 bases; bases outside gene matches: 2. The CDR3 sequence is 15 residues long. This TCR was sampled from a young man with acute or convalescent COVID-19. The sequenced material came from peripheral blood. The rearrangement uses TRBV4-1 and TRBJ2-2; 10 bases map to TRBD1. CDR3 sequence reads: CASSQDRTGGGELFF. CDR3 in DNA: TGCGCCAGCAGCCAAGATCGGACAGGGGGCGGGGAGCTGTTTTTT.